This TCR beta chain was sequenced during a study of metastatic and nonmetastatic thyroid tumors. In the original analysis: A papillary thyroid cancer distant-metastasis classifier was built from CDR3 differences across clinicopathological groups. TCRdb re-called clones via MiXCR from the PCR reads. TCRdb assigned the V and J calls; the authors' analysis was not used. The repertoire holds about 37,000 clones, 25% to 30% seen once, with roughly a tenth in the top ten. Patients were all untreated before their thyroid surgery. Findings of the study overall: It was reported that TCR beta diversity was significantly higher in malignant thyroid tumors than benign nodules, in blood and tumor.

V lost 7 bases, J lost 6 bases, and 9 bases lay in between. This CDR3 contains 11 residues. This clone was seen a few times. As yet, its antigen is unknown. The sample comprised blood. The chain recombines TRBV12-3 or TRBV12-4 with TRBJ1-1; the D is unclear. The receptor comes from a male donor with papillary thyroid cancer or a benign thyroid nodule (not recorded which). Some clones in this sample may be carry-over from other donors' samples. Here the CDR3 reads CASTSWSEAFF. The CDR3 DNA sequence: TGTGCCAGCACCTCGTGGTCTGAAGCTTTCTTT.